This TCR beta chain was documented in a study of read filtering for tumor transcriptome and immune sequencing. Study in general: Transcriptome libraries were built from DNase-treated RNA. RNA-seq yielded only roughly 80 to 1,300 TCR reads, IR-seq about 4 to 10.27 million. Notes on the study in general: RNA-seq captured clonotypes less deeply and reliably than IR-seq. About 81.9% of IR-seq clonotypes had a single read, yet these held approximately 4% of reads.

CDR3 size: 13 residues. Deletions cut 5 bases from V and 8 bases from J, with 16 bases between. Germline lookup yields CDR1 DFQATT and CDR2 SNEGSKA (reference sequence). Ten or more counts support this clonotype. The antigen remains undetermined. This library used around 400 ng RNA and molecular barcoded adaptors spanning alpha/delta and beta/gamma chains. In TCRdb, the reads were re-called with MiXCR into one record per CDR3 protein. This sample has more than 100,000 distinct CDR3 sequences; approximately 13% occur once, and the top ten carry 8% to 9%. V usage is TRBV20-1 and J usage is TRBJ2-1; D might be TRBD1 or TRBD2, each matching 5 bases. Material: a population of CD138-negative cells sorted from bone marrow. The receptor's source is a donor at least 40 years old with multiple myeloma. The CDR3 DNA is TGCAGTGCTGTCTCCGGGGCGGAGGATGAGCAGTTCTTC. Its protein product is CSAVSGAEDEQFF.